In its sample, the clone carrying this T cell receptor beta chain was seen a few times. This entry belongs to a study of blood T cell repertoires in COVID-19. Study-level background: Specimens from acute and convalescent COVID-19 originated in the United States, Italy and Spain. Sample material is recorded as cDNA or gDNA derived from T cells, B-cell-depleted T cells, or PBMCs.

This CDR3 has 16 amino acids. CDR1 is MGHRA, CDR2 YSYEKL, per germline. Between the trimmed V and J ends, which lost 8 bases and 8 bases, there was a span of 27 bases. Repertoires were generated with immunoSEQ multiplex PCR, while TCRdb's copy carries only in-frame clones and drops some. The sample has roughly 170,000 clones; about 80% are singletons. The gene calls are TRBV4-1 and TRBJ1-2; possible D gene TRBD1, 5 bases. The sequenced sample was peripheral blood. This clonotype originated in a human donor in a cohort sampled during active COVID-19. CDR3 loop: CASREGPQRLYGGYTF. In DNA, the CDR3 is TGCGCCAGCCGGGAGGGGCCCCAACGTCTATATGGGGGCTACACCTTC.